The present entry profiles one T cell receptor beta chain with its context. What this receptor recognizes is not known. Base-call qualities are not available, and no considerably larger clone is one nucleotide away. The record originates from a study of control samples from healthy donors and cancer patients (dated by TCRdb to 2020 to 2021). The protocol used for the library was the immunoSEQ multiplex PCR assay. Entries here come from immuneACCESS through TCRdb and include only in-frame sequences with V and J called. Some clones fail to appear in such tables; in the studies checked, an unresolved V gene covers under half of the shortfall, and the cause of the remainder is unknown. The sample yields approximately 150,000 clones; 96% were counted once. Approximately 1% of the sample is held by the ten biggest clonotypes. The sequencing sample was made of blood. The clonotype comes from a woman in her 30s in good health.

The nucleotide sequence reads as follows: TGTGCCAGCAGTGAATGGGACACTACGGATAGCAATCAGCCCCAGCATTTT. Its amino acids are CASSEWDTTDSNQPQHF. The chain employs TRBV25-1 and TRBJ1-5; a weak D assignment points to TRBD1 (6 bases agree). V is cut by 1 base and J by 0 bases, and the space between the germline ends is 13 bases. From the germline V gene, CDR1 is MGHDK and CDR2 is SYGVNS. The CDR3, cysteine through phenylalanine, is 17 amino acids long. Solely the CDR3 DNA is kept, with 51 bases framed from the first base. Reference TRBV25-1 and TRBJ1-5 proteins supply the regions before and after the CDR3; the full variable domain is: EADIYQTPRYLVIGTGKKITLECSQTMGHDKMYWYQQDPGMELHLIHYSYGVNSTEKGDLSSESTVSRIRTEHFPLTLESARPSHTSQYLCASSEWDTTDSNQPQHFGDGTRLSIL.